This entry features one T cell receptor beta chain sequence. The source of the sample is a study of control samples from healthy donors and cancer patients. Repertoires were generated with immunoSEQ multiplex PCR, while TCRdb's copy carries only in-frame clones and drops some. The sample consists of 91,000 or so clones, about nine tenths of them appearing once. This CDR3 has 11 residues. V lost 10 bases and J 4 bases, leaving 10 bases between the germline ends. CDR1 and CDR2 from the germline V gene are MDHEN and SYDVKM. Sequencing used blood. This sequence joins TRBV28 and TRBJ1-2; a possible D gene is TRBD1 (5 bases). This clonotype was sampled from a woman aged 25 to 39 in good health. The CDR3 loop is CATRDTYGYTF. CDR3 DNA sequence: TGTGCCACCAGGGATACCTATGGCTACACCTTC.